The next 17 T cell receptor beta chains were all read from a single sample in a study of tissue T cells after allogeneic stem cell transplantation. Time point noted: mouse harvest day 14 after allogeneic transplant. Mouse grafts combined 10^7 T-cell-depleted bone marrow cells with 10^6 splenic CD5+ T cells. The data were produced by immunoSEQ multiplex PCR, yet TCRdb's version contains in-frame clones alone and is incomplete. The table lists a few thousand clones, around 56% of them singletons. The specimen sequenced was lymph node tissue. The receptor set was obtained from a female BALB/c mouse given C57BL/6 T cells with graft-versus-host disease after an allogeneic hematopoietic cell transplant.

As to this clone: Germline and genes here are mouse. The sequenced fragment ends 1 residue before the CDR3 boundary, so the rest is inferred from the germline J gene. The chain joins TRBV13-1 to TRBJ2-5, with 7 bases aligning to TRBD1. Trimming removed 3 bases from V and 4 bases from J; junction bases left unmatched: 5. This CDR3 region has 14 residues. From germline, CDR1 is NSHNY and CDR2 SYGAGN. CDR3 protein: CASSGQGKEDTQYF. CDR3 DNA, as far as it was read: TGTGCCAGCAGTGGACAGGGAAAGGAAGACACCCAGTAC.

There are a few counts of this clone. Gene and germline names: mouse. CDR3 amino acids: CASSLDRGTSPLYF. The DNA read from the CDR3 is TGTGCAAGCAGCTTAGATCGAGGGACTTCGCCCCTCTAC. V is TRBV16 and J is TRBJ1-6; D is perhaps TRBD1 (5 bases). The read finishes 1 residue shy of the CDR3 end, and the germline J gene is used to complete it. TRBJ1-6 is an open reading frame, and its role is uncertain. CDR3 length equals 14 residues. Trimming took 0 bases from V and 9 from J, leaving 9 bases between them. Germline V gene lookup returns CDR1 SGHSA and CDR2 FRNQAP.

This clone was counted between two and nine times. Mouse gene names apply. The read terminates 1 residue ahead of where the CDR3 ends, so the germline J gene completes it. This sequence joins TRBV3 and TRBJ2-7, with 11 bases fitting TRBD2. The CDR3 has 14 residues. The J segment lost 6 bases and the V segment lost 1 base, leaving 2 bases of the junction unmatched. Germline CDR1 and CDR2: SNHLY and FYNGKV (reference sequence). CDR3 sequence reads: CASSLDWGGAEQYF. CDR3 DNA, as far as it was read: TGTGCCAGCAGCTTAGACTGGGGGGGCGCTGAACAGTAC.

About this clone: Genes and germline are mouse. The read finishes 1 residue shy of the CDR3 end, and the germline J gene is used to complete it. The rearrangement uses TRBV26 and TRBJ1-1, with D possibly matching TRBD1 (5 bases). Germline assignment: CDR1 KGHPV and CDR2 FQNQEV (reference sequence). V gave up 2 bases and J gave up 11 bases, with 9 bases separating them. This CDR3 contains 11 residues. The DNA read from the CDR3 is TGTGCCAGCAGTCTGAGGGGAGGGGTCTTC. This sequence encodes CASSLRGGVF. The CDR3 in full is CASSLRGGVFF. The entire variable domain, with the rest obtained from reference TRBV26 and TRBJ1-1, is as follows: NSKVIQTPRYLVKGQGQKAKMRCIPEKGHPVVFWYQQNKNNEFKFLINFQNQEVLQQIDMTEKRFSAECPSNSPCSLEIQSSEAGDSALYLCASSLRGGVFFGKGTRLTVV.

The sample holds a few counts of this clone. Genes and germline come from the mouse. The sequence runs out 1 residue before the end of the CDR3; the remainder is reconstructed from the germline J gene. The chain uses TRBV3 and TRBJ1-3, with TRBD1 matching 7 bases. CDR3 length: 14 amino acids. V shed 3 bases and J 2 bases; nucleotides not matched to a gene: 1. Germline V gene sequence: CDR1 SNHLY, CDR2 FYNGKV (reference sequence). CDR3 DNA, as far as it was read: TGTGCCAGCAGCTTTCAGGGGGCTGGAAATACGCTCTAT. It specifies CASSFQGAGNTLY. The entire CDR3 sequence reads CASSFQGAGNTLYF.

Remarks on this clone: Gene names and germline match the mouse. The CDR3 end lies 1 residue beyond the end of the read and is filled in from the germline J gene. The gene calls are TRBV13-2 and TRBJ1-5; a weak D match, TRBD1 (6 bases). Between the trimmed V and J ends, which lost 0 bases and 3 bases, there was a span of 10 bases. The germline V gene has CDR1 NNHNN and CDR2 SYGAGS (reference sequence). The CDR3 contains 15 residues. Incomplete CDR3 DNA: TGTGCCAGCGGTGATGCAAGGGGGGTCAACCAGGCTCCGCTT. It encodes CASGDARGVNQAPL. The whole CDR3 sequence is CASGDARGVNQAPLF.

This clone was recorded a few times. Genes here carry mouse names. The sequenced fragment ends 1 residue before the CDR3 boundary, so the rest is inferred from the germline J gene. V and J are TRBV1 and TRBJ1-6; D is possibly TRBD1 (5 bases). TRBJ1-6 is an ORF, and what it does is uncertain. The CDR3 spans 14 residues. The germline V and J ends were trimmed by 5 bases and 6 bases, with 11 bases remaining between them. The germline CDR1 and CDR2 sequences are NSQYPW and LRSPGD (reference sequence). CDR3 bases read: TGCACCTGCAGTAGGACAAATTCTAATTCGCCCCTCTAC. This encodes CTCSRTNSNSPLY. Given in full, the CDR3 is CTCSRTNSNSPLYF.

Points on this clone: The gene names given are mouse names. The read falls 1 residue short of the CDR3 end, and the missing part is taken from the germline J gene. This rearrangement joins TRBV3 to TRBJ1-1; D unresolved. Germline V lookup: CDR1 SNHLY, CDR2 FYNGKV (reference sequence). The V gene lost 2 bases and the J gene lost 0 bases, with 4 bases spanning the gap. The CDR3 runs 13 residues. The part of the CDR3 DNA that was read is TGTGCCAGCAGCTTACAGGCAAACACAGAAGTCTTC. Translation: CASSLQANTEVF. The whole CDR3 reads CASSLQANTEVFF.

Worth noting for this clone: Gene names and germline refer to mouse. The sequenced fragment ends 1 residue before the CDR3 boundary, so the rest is inferred from the germline J gene. This chain uses TRBV26 with TRBJ2-5; D possibly uses TRBD1 or TRBD2 (5 bases each). This CDR3 is 13 amino acids long. The germline CDR1 and CDR2 sequences are KGHPV and FQNQEV (reference sequence). The V gene lost 2 bases and the J gene lost 4 bases, with 7 bases spanning the gap. The sequenced CDR3 bases are TGTGCCAGCAGTCTGGGGGGAAAAGACACCCAGTAC. This sequence encodes CASSLGGKDTQY. The whole CDR3 protein reads CASSLGGKDTQYF.

This clone showed up just a few times. All gene names here are mouse names. Read sequence stops 1 residue before the CDR3 end, and the germline J gene provides the missing end. This chain uses TRBV4 with TRBJ2-1, with 9 positions matching TRBD2. Germline lookup yields CDR1 LGHDT and CDR2 YNNKQL (reference sequence). V shed 4 bases and J 4 bases; nucleotides not matched to a gene: 2. There are 14 residues in the CDR3. This chain's CDR3 is CASSFWGGYAEQFF. Incomplete CDR3 DNA: TGTGCCAGCAGCTTCTGGGGGGGGTATGCTGAGCAGTTC.

As for this clone: Gene names and germline match the mouse. The missing CDR3 end, 1 residue past where the read stops, is filled in from the germline J gene. The rearrangement uses TRBV29 and TRBJ2-1; D call uncertain. The CDR3 contains 14 residues. Germline assignment: CDR1 MSHET and CDR2 SYDVDS. The V gene lost 3 bases and the J gene lost 3 bases, with 9 bases spanning the gap. Incomplete CDR3 DNA: TGTGCTAGCAGTTTCAGCCAGGTCTATGCTGAGCAGTTC. Translated: CASSFSQVYAEQF. The CDR3 in its entirety is CASSFSQVYAEQFF.

Points on this clone: Germline and genes here are mouse. Read data end 1 residue before the CDR3 end; the end is taken from the germline J gene. This rearrangement joins TRBV26 to TRBJ1-1; weak D call: TRBD1 (6 bases). The germline V gene encodes CDR1 KGHPV and CDR2 FQNQEV (reference sequence). V lost 6 bases to trimming and J lost 0 bases, with 11 bases between them. CDR3 length: 14 residues. CDR3 bases read: TGTGCCAGCAGCCTGGGGACAACAAACACAGAAGTCTTC. This gives the protein CASSLGTTNTEVF. The full CDR3 reads CASSLGTTNTEVFF.

This clone was counted only a few times. The gene names here belong to mouse. With the read ending 1 residue before the CDR3 end, the germline J gene is used to fill in that end. V is TRBV13-3 and J is TRBJ2-7; D is undetermined. The germline CDR1 and CDR2 sequences are NNHDY and SYVADS. Trimming took off 7 bases at V and 3 bases at J, with 5 bases between the two ends. This CDR3 is 10 amino acids long. CDR3 residues: CASSGYEQYF. CDR3 DNA, as far as it was read: TGTGCCAGCTCGGGCTATGAACAGTAC.

Of note for this clone: The germline and genes are mouse ones. The read terminates 1 residue ahead of where the CDR3 ends, so the germline J gene completes it. V gene TRBV26 combines with J gene TRBJ2-7, with D maybe TRBD1 (5 bases). Germline-derived CDR1 and CDR2 are KGHPV and FQNQEV (reference sequence). The CDR3 extends over 15 amino acids. V was shortened by 4 bases and J by 4 bases, with 17 bases between the two germline ends. The CDR3 sequence: CASSPEGRDLYEQYF. The CDR3 bases that were read are TGTGCCAGCAGTCCCGAGGGGAGAGATTTATATGAACAGTAC.

As concerns this clone: The listed genes are named as in mouse. Read data end 1 residue before the CDR3 end; the end is taken from the germline J gene. The chain carries TRBV3 and TRBJ2-3; D is possibly TRBD2 (6 bases). Trimming stripped 0 bases from V and 0 bases from J, with 7 bases between. This CDR3 is built from 15 residues. Germline V CDR1 and CDR2: SNHLY, FYNGKV (reference sequence). The CDR3 bases that were read are TGTGCCAGCAGCTTAGCTGGGACTAGTGCAGAAACGCTGTAT. Its translation is CASSLAGTSAETLY. The entire CDR3 protein reads CASSLAGTSAETLYF.

For this clone: Gene names are the mouse ones. Coverage ceases 1 residue before the CDR3 finishes, and the germline J gene fills in the end. J is TRBJ1-1 and V is TRBV26; D not certain. V shed 2 bases and J shed 1 base, with 5 bases lying between them. Germline CDR1 and CDR2: KGHPV and FQNQEV (reference sequence). This CDR3 spans 13 amino acids. CDR3 region: CASSLGRNTEVFF. The part of the CDR3 DNA that was read is TGTGCCAGCAGTCTGGGCAGAAACACAGAAGTCTTC.

On this clone itself: Mouse gene names and germline throughout. With the read ending 1 residue before the CDR3 end, the germline J gene is used to fill in that end. The V and J genes are TRBV31 and TRBJ2-1; 7 bases align to TRBD2. The length of the CDR3 is 15 residues. J was trimmed by 1 base and V by 3 bases; bases with no gene match: 6. CDR1 GKSSPN and CDR2 SITVG come from the germline V gene. CDR3 residues: CAWRLGGGNYAEQFF. The covered CDR3 bases are TGTGCCTGGAGACTCGGGGGGGGGAACTATGCTGAGCAGTTC.